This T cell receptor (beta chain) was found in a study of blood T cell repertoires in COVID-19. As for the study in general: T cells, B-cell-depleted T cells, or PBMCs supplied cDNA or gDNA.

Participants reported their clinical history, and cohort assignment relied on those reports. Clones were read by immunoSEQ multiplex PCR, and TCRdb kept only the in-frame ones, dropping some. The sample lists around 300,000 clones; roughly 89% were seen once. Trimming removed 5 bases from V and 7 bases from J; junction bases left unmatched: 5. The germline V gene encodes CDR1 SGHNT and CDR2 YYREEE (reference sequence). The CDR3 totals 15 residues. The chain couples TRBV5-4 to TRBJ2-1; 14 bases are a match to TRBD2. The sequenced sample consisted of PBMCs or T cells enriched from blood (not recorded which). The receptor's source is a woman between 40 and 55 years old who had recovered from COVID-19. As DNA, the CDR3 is TGTGCCAGCAGTTCCGGGACTAGCGGGAGAAATGAGCAGTTCTTC. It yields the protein CASSSGTSGRNEQFF.